Each of the 32 T cell receptor beta chains below was sequenced from the same sample in a study of low-dose radiotherapy and immunotherapy resistance in tumors. Time point reported: after trial treatment. The sample's treatment: LDRT plus nivolumab, ipilimumab, low-dose cyclophosphamide and aspirin (RACIN trial). TRAV- and TRBV-specific primers primed first-strand cDNA, covering alpha and beta chains. With a V-primer adapter and a constant-region primer, TCRs were amplified for about 22 PCR cycles. TCRdb reprocessed the reads via MiXCR and lists one record per CDR3 protein. Of under 40,000 distinct CDR3 sequences listed, approximately 54% are singletons. This specimen was PBMCs, taken after low-dose radiotherapy plus immunotherapy. The source is a male donor with gallbladder cancer.

Comment on this clonotype: A far larger clone is only one base removed, so a read error is likely. This chain uses TRBV7-2 with TRBJ2-7, with D possibly being TRBD2 (5 bases). The germline CDR1 and CDR2 sequences are SGHTA and FQGNSA. With 1 base removed from V and 7 bases from J, the gap between germline ends came to 20 bases. The CDR3 length is 16 residues. In DNA, the CDR3 is TGTGCCAGCAGCTTAGTGGCCCGGGGATCCTACAATGAGCAGTACTTC. Translated: CASSLVARGSYNEQYF. Variable domain in full (rest from reference TRBV7-2 and TRBJ2-7): GAGVSQSPSNKVTEKGKDVELRCDPISGHTALYWYRQSLGQGLEFLIYFQGNSAPDKSGLPSDRFSAERTGGSVSTLTIQRTQQEDSAVYLCASSLVARGSYNEQYFGPGTRLTVT.

The rearrangement joins TRBV3-1 to TRBJ1-1; weak D call: TRBD1 (6 bases). Between the trimmed V and J ends, which lost 3 bases and 4 bases, there was a span of 12 bases. CDR3 length equals 14 residues. The germline gives CDR1 LGHDT, CDR2 YNNKEL (reference sequence). CDR3 residues: CASSHTGMGTEAFF. As DNA, the CDR3 is TGTGCCAGCAGCCACACAGGGATGGGCACTGAAGCTTTCTTT. Complete variable domain (other parts from reference TRBV3-1 and TRBJ1-1): DTAVSQTPKYLVTQMGNDKSIKCEQNLGHDTMYWYKQDSKKFLKIMFSYNNKELIINETVPNRFSPKSPDKAHLNLHINSLELGDSAVYFCASSHTGMGTEAFFGQGTRLTVV.

This chain joins TRBV6-8 and TRBJ2-7; D unresolved. V was cut by 4 bases and J by 0 bases, with 13 bases left in between. Per the germline V gene, CDR1 is MNHGY and CDR2 is SAAAGT. This CDR3 region has 15 residues. CDR3 coding DNA: TGTGCCAGCAGTTCCTCGGGCCTTTACTCCTACGAGCAGTACTTC. It translates to CASSSSGLYSYEQYF.

This clonotype was seen many times. This rearrangement joins TRBV20-1 to TRBJ2-7; the match to TRBD1 covers 8 bases. Germline V lookup: CDR1 DFQATT, CDR2 SNEGSKA (reference sequence). V lost 3 bases to trimming and J lost 2 bases; unmatched junction nucleotides: 6. The CDR3 loop spans 14 amino acids. The CDR3 DNA follows: TGCAGTGCTAGTGCTCAGACAGGGGCCTACGAGCAGTACTTC. Translated, it gives CSASAQTGAYEQYF.

The table lists this clonotype with a few counts. J is TRBJ2-2 and V is TRBV10-1; TRBD1 matches at 8 bases. Losses at the gene ends were 9 bases for V and 1 base for J; bases not matched to a gene: 4. The CDR3 consists of 14 residues. Germline CDR1 WNHNN, CDR2 SYGVQD (reference sequence). DNA of the CDR3: TGCGCCAGGGGACAGGAAGAGAACACCGGGGAGCTGTTTTTT. Translating it yields CARGQEENTGELFF.

As regards this clonotype: This likely stems from a read error, as it lies one base from a far larger clone. The V gene is TRBV21-1, the J gene TRBJ1-1; TRBD1, as called in the table, went unchecked against the DNA. TRBV21-1 is noted as a pseudogene. The CDR3 runs to 13 residues. CDR3 coding DNA: TGTGCCAGCCGCCCCGACAGGTTAGCTGAAGCTTTCTTT. Protein: CASRPDRLAEAFF.

The chain employs TRBV5-1 and TRBJ1-1, with unresolved D. The CDR3 extends over 14 amino acids. The germline V gene encodes CDR1 SGHRS and CDR2 YFSETQ. Trimming shortened V by 1 base and J by 1 base, and 8 bases separated the two germline ends. This CDR3 reads CASSLMGQNTEAFF. The CDR3 DNA follows: TGCGCCAGCAGCTTGATGGGCCAGAACACTGAAGCTTTCTTT.

By share, this clonotype counts as medium-sized (0.01 to 0.1%). CDR3 in DNA: TGTGCCAGCAGCATATCGACAGGGAGGACCGGGGAGCTGTTTTTT. Translated: CASSISTGRTGELFF. The chain couples TRBV9 to TRBJ2-2; TRBD1 is a possible D gene (7 bases). This CDR3 comprises 15 residues. From germline, CDR1 is SGDLS and CDR2 YYNGEE. V shed 4 bases and J shed 5 bases, with 15 bases lying between them.

This clonotype was seen a few times. A far larger clone is one nucleotide away, so this likely arose from a read error. The chain couples TRBV12-3 or TRBV12-4 to TRBJ2-5, with D possibly called TRBD1 or TRBD2 (5 bases each). This CDR3 has 15 amino acids. Trimming left V 7 bases short and J 11 bases short, with 26 bases between. The CDR3 DNA reads as TGTGCCAGCACAGTGGGGGAGACGAATTACAATGAGCAGTACTTC. Amino acid sequence: CASTVGETNYNEQYF.

The V and J genes are TRBV3-1 and TRBJ2-3; possible D gene TRBD2, 7 bases. V lost 4 bases and J 5 bases, leaving 16 bases between the germline ends. Germline V gene lookup returns CDR1 LGHDT and CDR2 YNNKEL (reference sequence). The CDR3 extends over 15 amino acids. In nucleotides, the CDR3 is TGTGCCAGCAGCCGGGGGGGGGCTAGCGGAGATACGCAGTATTTT. Amino acids: CASSRGGASGDTQYF.

The rearrangement joins TRBV2 to TRBJ1-2; D is perhaps TRBD1 (5 bases). Germline CDR1 is SNHLY and CDR2 is FYNNEI. The CDR3 runs 13 residues. V dropped 7 bases and J dropped 8 bases, with 17 bases sitting between them. CDR3 sequence: CASTPQGVRGYTF. The CDR3 DNA reads TGTGCCAGCACCCCCCAAGGGGTTCGAGGCTACACCTTC.

This clonotype was observed many times. CDR3 in amino acids: CASSQEGGGAGGKLNEQFF. The CDR3 nucleotides read TGTGCCAGCAGCCAAGAGGGTGGGGGGGCAGGGGGAAAGTTGAATGAGCAGTTCTTC. The genes are TRBV3-1 and TRBJ2-1; D is perhaps TRBD1 or TRBD2 (7 bases each). Per the germline V gene, CDR1 is LGHDT and CDR2 is YNNKEL (reference sequence). Trimming stripped 0 bases from V and 7 bases from J, with 25 bases between. The CDR3 is 19 amino acids.

The rearrangement links TRBV29-1 to TRBJ2-7, with 7 bases that match TRBD1. The germline V gene encodes CDR1 SQVTM and CDR2 ANQGSEA. The CDR3 covers 12 residues. V shed 8 bases, J shed 5 bases, and the junction held 9 bases outside the gene matches. CDR3 residues: CSCFRGGNEQYF. As DNA, the CDR3 is TGCAGCTGCTTTCGAGGGGGCAACGAGCAGTACTTC.

This clonotype was counted once. A far larger clone lies a single base away; this is likely a read error. The rearrangement uses TRBV7-8 and TRBJ2-4; tentative D call: TRBD1 (5 bases). Trimming cost V 5 bases and J 1 base, with 18 bases left between them. This CDR3 region has 17 residues. CDR1 and CDR2 from the germline V gene are SGHVS and FQNEAQ. CDR3 sequence (DNA): TGTGCCAGCAGCCGAGACGCCACAGGAGTTGCCAAAAACATTCAGTACTTC. It is translated as CASSRDATGVAKNIQYF.

The CDR3 region is CASSSAPRNTEAFF. CDR3 sequence (DNA): TGTGCCAGCAGTTCAGCGCCTAGGAACACTGAAGCTTTCTTT. This chain joins TRBV28 and TRBJ1-1; D is uncertain. V was shortened by 4 bases and J by 1 base, with 10 bases between the two germline ends. Germline V gene data show CDR1 as MDHEN and CDR2 as SYDVKM. There are 14 residues in the CDR3.

This rearrangement joins TRBV4-2 to TRBJ2-7, with 8 bases matching TRBD1. Germline CDR1 is LGHNA and CDR2 is YNFKEQ. Unmatched junction bases numbered 3, after V lost 0 bases and J lost 5 bases. This CDR3 is built from 14 residues. CDR3: CASSQEDRAHEQYF. In DNA, the CDR3 is TGTGCCAGCAGCCAAGAGGACAGGGCCCACGAGCAGTACTTC.

The chain is built from TRBV11-3 and TRBJ1-2; TRBD1 aligns across 8 bases. CDR3 length: 16 amino acids. V was pared by 3 bases and J by 3 bases, with 9 bases of the junction left unmatched. CDR1 is SGHNT, CDR2 YENEEA, per germline. CDR3 amino acids: CASSFRQGLLDYGYTF. CDR3 coding DNA: TGTGCCAGCAGCTTCCGACAGGGGCTGCTGGACTATGGCTACACCTTC.

This clonotype has at least ten counts. The chain links TRBV21-1 to TRBJ2-1; the table's D call of TRBD1 was not tested on the DNA. TRBV21-1 is given as a pseudogene. The CDR3 is 14 residues long. The CDR3: CASSPNEWGNEQFF. In nucleotides, the CDR3 is TGTGCCAGCAGCCCGAACGAGTGGGGGAATGAGCAGTTCTTC.

In its sample, this clonotype was seen many times. The chain uses TRBV7-9 and TRBJ2-7; D gene unclear. CDR1 is SEHNR, CDR2 FQNEAQ, per germline (reference sequence). The V gene lost 4 bases and the J gene lost 3 bases, with 16 bases spanning the gap. The CDR3 loop spans 15 amino acids. The chain's CDR3 is CASSSDESRVYEQYF. The CDR3 DNA follows: TGTGCCAGCAGCTCCGACGAATCTCGGGTCTACGAGCAGTACTTC.

This clonotype has more than one count but fewer than ten. This likely came from a read error, as a far larger clone is one base away. The genes are TRBV20-1 and TRBJ2-1; D may correspond to TRBD1 or TRBD2 (5 bases each). Germline V gives CDR1 DFQATT, CDR2 SNEGSKA (reference sequence). This CDR3 spans 12 amino acids. Trimming took 6 bases from V and 10 from J, leaving 16 bases between them. DNA of the CDR3: TGCAGTGCCAGGGACCTAGCTACGGAGCAGTTCTTC. It codes for CSARDLATEQFF.

The rearrangement joins TRBV26 to TRBJ1-6; TRBD1 was called by the table and not checked on the DNA. TRBV26 is listed as a pseudogene. There are 15 residues in the CDR3. The CDR3 loop is CASSPQGKKNSPLHF. The CDR3 DNA sequence: TGTGCCAGCAGCCCACAGGGGAAGAAGAATTCACCCCTCCACTTT.

This clonotype appeared many times. V usage is TRBV4-1 and J usage is TRBJ2-3; 8 bases align to TRBD1. CDR3 length: 15 residues. Losses at the gene ends were 3 bases for V and 3 bases for J; bases not matched to a gene: 5. The germline V gene has CDR1 MGHRA and CDR2 YSYEKL. In DNA form, the CDR3 reads TGCGCCAGCAGCCATTCCGGACAGGGAACAGATACGCAGTATTTT. Translation gives CASSHSGQGTDTQYF.

Concerning this clonotype: This likely stems from a read error, as it lies one base from a far larger clone. The chain joins TRBV28 to TRBJ2-7, with D possibly called TRBD1 or TRBD2 (5 bases each). V was shortened by 10 bases and J by 7 bases, with 26 bases between the two germline ends. The CDR3 contains 15 residues. From germline, CDR1 is MDHEN and CDR2 SYDVKM. CDR3 in amino acids: CAIWDPGAFPYEQYF. Written as DNA, the CDR3 is TGTGCCATCTGGGACCCTGGAGCATTTCCATATGAGCAGTACTTC.

The V call is TRBV5-1, the J call TRBJ1-5; D ambiguous. V lost 4 bases, J lost 7 bases, and 21 bases lay in between. This CDR3 region has 16 residues. CDR1 and CDR2 from the germline V gene are SGHRS and YFSETQ. CDR3 protein: CASSPGTQRTGQPQHF. In DNA form, the CDR3 reads TGCGCCAGCAGCCCCGGAACCCAACGTACGGGGCAGCCCCAGCATTTT.

The V gene is TRBV9, the J gene TRBJ2-5; unclear D gene. V was cut by 3 bases and J by 4 bases, with 7 bases left in between. CDR1 is SGDLS, CDR2 YYNGEE, per germline. The CDR3 is 12 residues long. CDR3 loop: CASSAYGETQYF. In DNA, the CDR3 is TGTGCCAGCAGCGCATACGGAGAGACCCAGTACTTC.

V is TRBV19 and J is TRBJ2-3; 8 bases map to TRBD2. The CDR3 runs to 13 residues. CDR1 is LNHDA and CDR2 is SQIVND in the germline V gene (reference sequence). V trimming: 3 bases; J trimming: 7 bases; junction bases outside the gene matches: 3. In DNA, the CDR3 is TGTGCCAGTAGTATCCGGACTAGCAATACGCAGTATTTT. It encodes CASSIRTSNTQYF.

This clonotype is termed medium-sized. The genes are TRBV5-1 and TRBJ2-1, with D unresolved. V lost 4 bases to trimming and J lost 0 bases, with 5 bases between them. This CDR3 is 13 amino acids long. Germline values: CDR1 SGHRS, CDR2 YFSETQ. The CDR3 region has the DNA TGCGCCAGCAGCCACACCTCCTACAATGAGCAGTTCTTC. As protein: CASSHTSYNEQFF.

This clonotype is labeled medium-sized. This chain joins TRBV6-2 or TRBV6-3 and TRBJ2-1; D not resolved. Trimming pared 8 bases from V and 0 bases from J, leaving 8 bases between. The CDR3 has 13 amino acids. Per germline, CDR1 MNHEY and CDR2 SVGEGT. The CDR3 reads CASGDSSYNEQFF. The CDR3 coding sequence is TGTGCCAGCGGGGATAGCTCCTACAATGAGCAGTTCTTC.

This clonotype was found many times. The J gene is TRBJ1-1, the V gene TRBV5-4; D gene uncertain. Looked up from germline, CDR1 is SGHNT and CDR2 is YYREEE (reference sequence). With 3 bases removed from V and 5 bases from J, the gap between germline ends came to 14 bases. This CDR3 comprises 14 residues. The CDR3 sequence is CASSSFRPGTEAFF. CDR3 DNA: TGTGCCAGCAGCTCCTTCCGACCGGGGACTGAAGCTTTCTTT.

This clonotype was seen only once. This chain uses TRBV28 with TRBJ2-7; a weak D match, TRBD2 (6 bases). V was trimmed by 3 bases and J by 6 bases, leaving 15 bases between them. This CDR3 comprises 14 residues. CDR1 MDHEN and CDR2 SYDVKM come from the germline V gene. The CDR3 coding sequence is TGTGCCAGCAGTTTGGGCGGGACCAGAGGCGAGCAGTACTTC. Its translation is CASSLGGTRGEQYF.

This clonotype was observed at least ten times. The rearrangement uses TRBV15 and TRBJ2-6; no clear D. The ends were cut back, 0 bases at V and 4 bases at J, with 13 bases in the middle. This CDR3 has 17 amino acids. Germline loops: CDR1 LNHNV, CDR2 YYDKDF (reference sequence). CDR3 sequence reads: CATSRELIATGANVLTF. CDR3 DNA: TGTGCCACCAGCAGAGAGCTGATAGCCACCGGGGCCAACGTCCTGACTTTC.

The chain is built from TRBV4-1 and TRBJ2-1; D is undetermined. Germline CDR1 MGHRA, CDR2 YSYEKL. The CDR3 runs to 17 residues. V shed 1 base and J shed 2 bases, with 15 bases lying between them. CDR3 in amino acids: CASSQVDLGFTYNEQFF. CDR3 nucleotide sequence: TGCGCCAGCAGCCAAGTCGACCTGGGGTTTACCTACAATGAGCAGTTCTTC.